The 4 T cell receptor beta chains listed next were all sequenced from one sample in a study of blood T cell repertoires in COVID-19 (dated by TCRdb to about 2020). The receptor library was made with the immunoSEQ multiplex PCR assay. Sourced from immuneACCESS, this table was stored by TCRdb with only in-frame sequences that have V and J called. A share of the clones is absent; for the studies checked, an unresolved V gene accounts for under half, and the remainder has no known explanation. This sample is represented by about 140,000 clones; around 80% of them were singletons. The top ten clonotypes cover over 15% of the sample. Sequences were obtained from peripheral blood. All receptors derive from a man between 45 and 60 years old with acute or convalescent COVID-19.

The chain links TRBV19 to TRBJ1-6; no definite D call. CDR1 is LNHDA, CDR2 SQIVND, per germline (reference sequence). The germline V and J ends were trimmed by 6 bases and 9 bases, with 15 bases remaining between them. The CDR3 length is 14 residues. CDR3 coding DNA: TGTGCCAGTAGACGCATACAGATGCTTTCACCCCTCCACTTT. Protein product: CASRRIQMLSPLHF.

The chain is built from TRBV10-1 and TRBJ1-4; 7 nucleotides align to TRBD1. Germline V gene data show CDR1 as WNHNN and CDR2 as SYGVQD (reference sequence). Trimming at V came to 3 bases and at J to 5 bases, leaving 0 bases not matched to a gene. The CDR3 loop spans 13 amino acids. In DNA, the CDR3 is TGCGCCAGCAGTGACAGGGGGAATGAAAAACTGTTTTTT. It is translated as CASSDRGNEKLFF.

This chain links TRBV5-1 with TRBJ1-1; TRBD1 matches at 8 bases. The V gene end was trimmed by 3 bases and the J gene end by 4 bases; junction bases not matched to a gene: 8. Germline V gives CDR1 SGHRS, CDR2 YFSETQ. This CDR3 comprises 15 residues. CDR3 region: CASSSLPTGGTEAFF. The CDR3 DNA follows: TGCGCCAGCAGCTCATTACCAACAGGGGGCACTGAAGCTTTCTTT.

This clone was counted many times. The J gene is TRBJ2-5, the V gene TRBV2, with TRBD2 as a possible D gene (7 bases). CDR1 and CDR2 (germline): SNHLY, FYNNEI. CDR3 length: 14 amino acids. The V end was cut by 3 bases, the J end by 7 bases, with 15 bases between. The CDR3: CASSDQRGGGTQYF. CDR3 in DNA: TGTGCCAGCAGTGACCAGCGGGGAGGGGGGACCCAGTACTTC.